This entry lists 17 T cell receptor beta chains sequenced from one sample in a study of identical twins. One entry per CDR3 protein results from TCRdb running MiXCR on the 5' RACE reads. Of around 570,000 distinct CDR3 sequences listed, 9.5% to 10% were seen once; the top ten hold roughly 3%. This sample also belongs to another study, concerning yellow fever vaccine responses in identical twins.

Sequenced: PBMCs. The receptors come from a woman aged 18 to 35 in good health.

This chain connects TRBV14 to TRBJ2-4, with D possibly being TRBD1 (6 bases). Germline V gives CDR1 SGHDN, CDR2 FVKESK. The CDR3 has 17 residues. V gave up 2 bases and J gave up 0 bases, with 14 bases separating them. CDR3 sequence: CASSQTTGTRAKNIQYF. CDR3 DNA sequence: TGTGCCAGCAGCCAAACGACAGGAACTAGAGCCAAAAACATTCAGTACTTC. Based on the CDR3 plus reference TRBV14 and TRBJ2-4, the full variable domain is EAGVTQFPSHSVIEKGQTVTLRCDPISGHDNLYWYRRVMGKEIKFLLHFVKESKQDESGMPNNRFLAERTGGTYSTLKVQPAELEDSGVYFCASSQTTGTRAKNIQYFGAGTRLSVL.

The rearrangement uses TRBV19 and TRBJ1-2; D not certain. Germline-derived CDR1 and CDR2 are LNHDA and SQIVND (reference sequence). The V and J ends lost 3 bases and 6 bases respectively, with 17 bases between them. The CDR3 spans 15 residues. The CDR3: CASSMTPPGPHGYTF. CDR3 bases: TGTGCCAGTAGTATGACCCCACCTGGTCCCCATGGCTACACCTTC.

The V and J genes are TRBV4-3 and TRBJ2-1; D might be TRBD2 (5 bases). Trimming removed 0 bases from V and 0 bases from J, with 9 bases in between. The CDR3 consists of 16 residues. Germline loops: CDR1 LGHNA, CDR2 YSLEER. CDR3 bases: TGCGCCAGCAGCCAAGATTACCGGGGCTCCTACAATGAGCAGTTCTTC. Translation: CASSQDYRGSYNEQFF.

V gene TRBV4-3 combines with J gene TRBJ2-3; D tentatively reads TRBD1 or TRBD2 (5 bases each). Looked up from germline, CDR1 is LGHNA and CDR2 is YSLEER. V was shortened by 4 bases and J by 5 bases, with 22 bases between the two germline ends. CDR3 size: 17 residues. In DNA form, the CDR3 reads TGCGCCAGCAGCCCGGACGCACTTCAACTGGGGGTAGATACGCAGTATTTT. This gives the protein CASSPDALQLGVDTQYF.

This clonotype came up many times. The chain employs TRBV9 and TRBJ2-2; weak D call: TRBD2 (5 bases). The CDR3 loop spans 16 amino acids. V was pared by 2 bases and J by 2 bases, with 13 bases between. Germline V lookup: CDR1 SGDLS, CDR2 YYNGEE. This CDR3 is CASSVEVFTNTGELFF. CDR3 in DNA: TGTGCCAGCAGCGTGGAGGTTTTTACTAACACCGGGGAGCTGTTTTTT.

In this sample, this clonotype turned up many times. The rearrangement joins TRBV7-2 to TRBJ2-3, with 8 bases fitting TRBD2. The CDR3 is 15 amino acids. The V and J ends lost 5 bases and 0 bases, in that order; junction bases with no gene match: 4. CDR1 and CDR2 from the germline V gene are SGHTA and FQGNSA. The CDR3: CASSLRGASTDTQYF. The CDR3 coding sequence is TGTGCCAGCAGCCTGCGGGGGGCGAGCACAGATACGCAGTATTTT. Filled out from reference TRBV7-2 and TRBJ2-3, the complete variable domain reads GAGVSQSPSNKVTEKGKDVELRCDPISGHTALYWYRQSLGQGLEFLIYFQGNSAPDKSGLPSDRFSAERTGGSVSTLTIQRTQQEDSAVYLCASSLRGASTDTQYFGPGTRLTVL.

This chain connects TRBV3-1 to TRBJ2-2; tentative D call: TRBD2 (6 bases). This CDR3 is built from 15 residues. V was trimmed by 4 bases and J by 1 base, leaving 10 bases between them. Germline CDR1 is LGHDT and CDR2 is YNNKEL (reference sequence). CDR3 residues: CASSPRDLNTGELFF. DNA for the CDR3: TGTGCCAGCAGCCCCAGGGACTTGAACACCGGGGAGCTGTTTTTT.

The chain has TRBV6-2 or TRBV6-3 and TRBJ2-7; unclear D gene. The CDR3 is made up of 13 amino acids. Between the trimmed V and J ends, which lost 10 bases and 0 bases, there was a span of 13 bases. CDR1 is MNHEY and CDR2 is SVGEGT in the germline V gene. CDR3 bases: TGTGCCATCCAAGGCCCTAACTCCTACGAGCAGTACTTC. Its protein product is CAIQGPNSYEQYF.

This clonotype has ten or more counts. The chain carries TRBV29-1 and TRBJ2-5, with 9 bases aligning to TRBD2. This CDR3 contains 14 residues. Germline values: CDR1 SQVTM, CDR2 ANQGSEA. With V trimmed by 2 bases and J by 4 bases, 5 bases remained unmatched. Here the CDR3 DNA reads TGCAGCGTTGAATGGGCGGGAGGGCCAGAGACCCAGTACTTC. Its protein product is CSVEWAGGPETQYF.

This clonotype was counted between two and nine times. CDR3 region: CASSSGPPNTQYF. The CDR3 nucleotides read TGTGCCAGCAGTTCGGGTCCGCCCAATACGCAGTATTTT. The V call is TRBV12-3 or TRBV12-4, the J call TRBJ2-3; no clear D. CDR3 length: 13 amino acids. The V end was cut by 4 bases, the J end by 7 bases, with 12 bases between.

This clonotype was counted between two and nine times. The rearrangement links TRBV4-2 to TRBJ2-7, with TRBD1 as a possible D gene (5 bases). Deletions cut 1 base from V and 2 bases from J, with 12 bases between. This CDR3 region has 15 residues. Per the germline V gene, CDR1 is LGHNA and CDR2 is YNFKEQ. CDR3 bases: TGTGCCAGCAGCCAAGTGGCAGGGCCAACCTACGAGCAGTACTTC. Amino acid sequence: CASSQVAGPTYEQYF.

This clonotype appeared a few times. The CDR3 region has the DNA TGTGCCAGCACCCTCCCGGCCAATGAGCAGTTCTTC. Residues: CASTLPANEQFF. The chain couples TRBV7-2 to TRBJ2-1; D unresolved. The CDR3 has 12 residues. Germline CDR1 and CDR2: SGHTA and FQGNSA. V shed 7 bases and J shed 6 bases, with 10 bases lying between them. Combining the CDR3 with reference TRBV7-2 and TRBJ2-1 gives the whole variable domain GAGVSQSPSNKVTEKGKDVELRCDPISGHTALYWYRQSLGQGLEFLIYFQGNSAPDKSGLPSDRFSAERTGGSVSTLTIQRTQQEDSAVYLCASTLPANEQFFGPGTRLTVL.

This clonotype was counted between two and nine times. The chain joins TRBV20-1 to TRBJ2-6; D possibly corresponds to TRBD1 (6 bases). Trimming removed 2 bases from V and 1 base from J, with 15 bases in between. The CDR3 is made up of 17 amino acids. Germline lookup yields CDR1 DFQATT and CDR2 SNEGSKA (reference sequence). The chain's CDR3 is CSARRQVAISGANVLTF. CDR3 sequence (DNA): TGCAGTGCTAGAAGACAGGTAGCAATATCTGGGGCCAACGTCCTGACTTTC.

This chain uses TRBV19 with TRBJ1-1; TRBD1 might be the D (6 bases). The CDR3 has 12 amino acids. Deletions cut 7 bases from V and 4 bases from J, with 10 bases between. The germline gives CDR1 LNHDA, CDR2 SQIVND (reference sequence). CDR3 amino acids: CASTTGATEAFF. The CDR3 coding sequence is TGTGCCAGTACCACGGGGGCCACTGAAGCTTTCTTT. The complete variable domain, with remaining parts taken from reference TRBV19 and TRBJ1-1, reads DGGITQSPKYLFRKEGQNVTLSCEQNLNHDAMYWYRQDPGQGLRLIYYSQIVNDFQKGDIAEGYSVSREKKESFPLTVTSAQKNPTAFYLCASTTGATEAFFGQGTRLTVV.

This clonotype showed up just a few times. V is TRBV4-2 and J is TRBJ2-2, with D perhaps matching TRBD1 (5 bases). The V and J ends lost 1 base and 6 bases respectively, with 12 bases between them. The CDR3 sequence is 15 residues long. The germline CDR1 and CDR2 sequences are LGHNA and YNFKEQ. For the CDR3, the DNA is TGTGCCAGCAGCCAAGCCAGGGTTGGGGCCGGGGAGCTGTTTTTT. Protein sequence: CASSQARVGAGELFF.

This clonotype was detected a few times. The rearrangement joins TRBV7-2 to TRBJ2-7, with D perhaps TRBD1 (6 bases). CDR3 size: 13 residues. V lost 1 base and J lost 7, with 11 bases in between. Germline-derived CDR1 and CDR2 are SGHTA and FQGNSA. The CDR3 nucleotides are TGTGCCAGCAGCTTAGTGGGGGCGCGTGAGCAGTACTTC. Protein product: CASSLVGAREQYF.

This clonotype has ten or more counts. The genes are TRBV4-2 and TRBJ2-3; TRBD2 is a possible D gene (7 bases). This CDR3 region has 20 residues. The V gene's germline CDR1 is LGHNA and CDR2 YNFKEQ. Trimming stripped 0 bases from V and 2 bases from J, with 24 bases between. CDR3 coding DNA: TGTGCCAGCAGCCAAGATAAATCCGGGGGGCGCCCCGACCCCACAGATACGCAGTATTTT. This encodes CASSQDKSGGRPDPTDTQYF.